This T cell receptor beta chain is drawn from a study of shared T cell receptors in the human thymus. Germline V gene sequence: CDR1 MGHRA, CDR2 YSYEKL. The CDR3 has 14 residues. The V segment lost 5 bases and the J segment 5 bases; nucleotides outside the gene matches: 7. Sequenced by immunoSEQ multiplex PCR; TCRdb stores in-frame clones only, minus some. The sample has some 660,000 clones, about 90% seen once. The same data also went into a second study, on human thymus T cells. That work states: Healthy Finnish infants undergoing corrective surgery for congenital heart defects provided the donor material.

The clonotype comes from a boy under two years old with a congenital heart defect. Sequencing input: thymocytes. The chain combines TRBV4-1 with TRBJ2-7; TRBD1 matches 9 bases. The CDR3 protein is CASSGTGRTNEQYF. CDR3 bases: TGCGCCAGCAGCGGGACAGGGAGGACCAACGAGCAGTACTTC.